The T cell receptor (beta chain) under discussion was sequenced for a study of T cells after yellow fever vaccination (dated by TCRdb to 2018 to 2020). Study-level background: The SMART-Seq v4 Ultra Low Input RNA kit was used to prepare libraries from fractions with low cell numbers. To follow T-cell clones before and after primary and booster YFV17D yellow fever vaccination, bulk TCR alpha and beta repertoires were sequenced over time. Two healthy male donors, one aged 18 to 30 and one aged 30 to 40 years, made up the cohort. Blood was drawn at multiple timepoints before and after primary and secondary immunization, with bulk PBMC replicates and cell subsets isolated. Points the paper makes about the study in general: A small fraction of clonotypes appeared in both the CD4 and CD8 compartments, likely as a result of convergent recombination. The secondary T-cell response was found to be weaker but faster than the primary response, with a peak reached on day 5 rather than on day 15. Only a couple of donors were included in the study, so the extent to which the findings can be generalized is limited. Most clones expanded after primary vaccination (almost 97% of CD4 and approximately 86% of CD8) were re-detected after the booster, suggesting that broad memory maintenance occurred. Because abundant contaminating clonotypes from the bulk population could be contained in FACS-sorted repertoires, computational filtering was required.

Sequencing took place on an Illumina NovaSeq 6000. Synthesis of TCR cDNA relied on 5'RACE template switching, a step that introduced a universal primer site along with unique molecular identifiers. Priming for cDNA synthesis came from both the TCR alpha and TCR beta constant segments. Libraries were amplified in two PCR steps, with sample barcodes and sequencing adapters added in the second step. Libraries were sequenced on Illumina HiSeq 2500 (2x100 bp) or NovaSeq (2x150 bp). The paper's data handling went like this. MIGEC handled demultiplexing of reads and collapsing into UMI consensus sequences, while MiXCR performed V(D)J alignment. Clonotypes responding to the vaccine were identified with edgeR on replicate PBMC samples, with the criteria of FDR below 0.01 and a log2 fold change above 5 up to day 15. Each bulk clonotype received a CD4 or CD8 identity based on whether the sequenced CD4 or CD8 repertoire contained that clonotype at higher abundance. Clones were called with MiXCR by TCRdb after fastp trimmed the public reads at Q25, and only in-frame beta chains were retained. Entries are consolidated by CDR3 protein sequence, retaining the most common genes and DNA. These V and J calls rely on TCRdb rather than the paper's analysis. For this sample the table gives some 350,000 distinct CDR3 sequences, of which 4% were detected only once. The ten largest clones add up to roughly a quarter of the sample.

The CDR3 runs 12 amino acids, cysteine and phenylalanine included. This entry keeps only the CDR3 DNA: 36 bases, framed from base 1. CDR1 and CDR2 are read off the germline V gene (reference sequence) as DFQATT and SNEGSKA. V lost 5 bases and J lost 3 bases; the stretch between them is 8 bases long. The treatment or condition label corresponds to: live attenuated yellow fever vaccine strain. At each blood-draw timepoint, two biological replicates of bulk PBMCs were obtained. A standard Ficoll-Paque protocol was used to isolate PBMCs from peripheral blood. RNA was extracted with TriZol from bulk PBMCs, CD4 and CD8 fractions, and dextramer-positive and dextramer-negative fractions. For this clonotype: No antigen is known for it. Base qualities are not at hand, and no much larger clone is one base apart.

This clonotype was sampled from a man between 18 and 29 years old who received the YFV17D yellow fever vaccine. The source was PBMCs, collected 5 days after the yellow fever booster vaccination. This chain joins TRBV20-1 to TRBJ1-5; the D gene is perhaps TRBD1, from 6 matching bases. The nucleotide sequence is TGCAGTGCTGAGGGGGACAATCAGCCCCAGCATTTT. Its translation reads: CSAEGDNQPQHF.